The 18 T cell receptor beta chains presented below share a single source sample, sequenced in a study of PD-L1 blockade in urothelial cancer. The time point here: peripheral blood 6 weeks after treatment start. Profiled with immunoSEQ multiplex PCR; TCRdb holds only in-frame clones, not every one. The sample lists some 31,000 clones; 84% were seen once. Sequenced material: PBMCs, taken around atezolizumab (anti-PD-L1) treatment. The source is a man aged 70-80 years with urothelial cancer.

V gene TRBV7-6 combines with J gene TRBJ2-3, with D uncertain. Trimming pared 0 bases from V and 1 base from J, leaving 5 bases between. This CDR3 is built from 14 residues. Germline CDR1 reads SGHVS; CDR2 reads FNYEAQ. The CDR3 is CASSLAQGTDTQYF. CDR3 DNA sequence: TGTGCCAGCAGCTTAGCGCAGGGCACAGATACGCAGTATTTT.

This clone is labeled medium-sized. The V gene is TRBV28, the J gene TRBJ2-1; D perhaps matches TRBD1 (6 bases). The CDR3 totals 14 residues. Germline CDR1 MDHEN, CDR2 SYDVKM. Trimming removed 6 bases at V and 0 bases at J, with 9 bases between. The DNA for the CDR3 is TGTGCCAGCAGCCGGGACATCTCCTACAATGAGCAGTTCTTC. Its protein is CASSRDISYNEQFF.

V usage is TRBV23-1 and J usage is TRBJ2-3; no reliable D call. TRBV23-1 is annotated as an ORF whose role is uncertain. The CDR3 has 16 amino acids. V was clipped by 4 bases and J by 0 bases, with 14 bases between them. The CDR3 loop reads CASSRGAYGSTDTQYF. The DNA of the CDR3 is TGCGCCAGCAGTCGTGGTGCCTACGGGAGCACAGATACGCAGTATTTT.

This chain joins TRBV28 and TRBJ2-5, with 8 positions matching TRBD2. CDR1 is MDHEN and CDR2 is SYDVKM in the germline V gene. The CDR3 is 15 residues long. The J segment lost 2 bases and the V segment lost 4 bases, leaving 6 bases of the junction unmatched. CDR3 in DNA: TGTGCCAGCAGTTCGAGACGGGAGGGGCAAGAGACCCAGTACTTC. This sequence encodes CASSSRREGQETQYF.

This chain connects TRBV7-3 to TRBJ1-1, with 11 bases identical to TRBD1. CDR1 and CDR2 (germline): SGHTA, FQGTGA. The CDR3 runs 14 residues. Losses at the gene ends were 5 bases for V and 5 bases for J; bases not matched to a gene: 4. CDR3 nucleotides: TGTGCCAGCAGCGGGACAGGGGGATTAACTGAAGCTTTCTTT. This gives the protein CASSGTGGLTEAFF.

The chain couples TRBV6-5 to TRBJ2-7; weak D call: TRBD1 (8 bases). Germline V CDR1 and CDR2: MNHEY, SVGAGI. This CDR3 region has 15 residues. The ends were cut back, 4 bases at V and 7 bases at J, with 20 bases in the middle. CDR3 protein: CASSWGGQGAGEQYF. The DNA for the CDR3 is TGTGCCAGCAGTTGGGGGGGGCAGGGGGCCGGAGAGCAGTACTTC.

CDR3 DNA sequence: TGTGCCAGCAGCCCTACAGGGGACGGAGATACGCAGTATTTT. Translating gives CASSPTGDGDTQYF. This chain links TRBV7-9 with TRBJ2-3, with 7 bases identical to TRBD1. The CDR3 runs to 14 residues. Germline loops: CDR1 SEHNR, CDR2 FQNEAQ (reference sequence). V trimming: 5 bases; J trimming: 5 bases; junction bases outside the gene matches: 7.

CDR3 coding DNA: TGCGCCAGCAGCTTGGATGGGGGGGCCTATGGCTACACCTTC. Protein product: CASSLDGGAYGYTF. The genes are TRBV5-1 and TRBJ1-2; D is perhaps TRBD1 (6 bases). The length of the CDR3 is 14 residues. V dropped 0 bases and J dropped 4 bases, with 10 bases sitting between them. Germline CDR1 and CDR2: SGHRS and YFSETQ.

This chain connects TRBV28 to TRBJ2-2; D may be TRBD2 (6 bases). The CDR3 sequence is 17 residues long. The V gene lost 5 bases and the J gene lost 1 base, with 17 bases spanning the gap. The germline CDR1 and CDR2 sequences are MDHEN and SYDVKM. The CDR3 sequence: CASSPLWASENTGELFF. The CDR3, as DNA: TGTGCCAGCAGTCCGCTGTGGGCTAGCGAGAACACCGGGGAGCTGTTTTTT. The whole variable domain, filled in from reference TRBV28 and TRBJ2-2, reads DVKVTQSSRYLVKRTGEKVFLECVQDMDHENMFWYRQDPGLGLRLIYFSYDVKMKEKGDIPEGYSVSREKKERFSLILESASTNQTSMYLCASSPLWASENTGELFFGEGSRLTVL.

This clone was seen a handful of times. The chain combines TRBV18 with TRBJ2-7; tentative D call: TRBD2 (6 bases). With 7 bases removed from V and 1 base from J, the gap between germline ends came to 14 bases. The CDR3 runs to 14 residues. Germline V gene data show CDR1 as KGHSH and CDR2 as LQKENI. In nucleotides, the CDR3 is TGTGCCAGCTTGGAGGGGCTGGGATCCTACGAGCAGTACTTC. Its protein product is CASLEGLGSYEQYF.

DNA of the CDR3: TGTGCCAGCAGCCAGGGGACGGGCCGGGAGCAGTACTTC. Translated: CASSQGTGREQYF. The rearrangement links TRBV7-3 to TRBJ2-7, with TRBD1 as a possible D gene (6 bases). Germline CDR1 is SGHTA and CDR2 is FQGTGA. CDR3 size: 13 residues. V was cut by 5 bases and J by 7 bases, with 15 bases left in between.

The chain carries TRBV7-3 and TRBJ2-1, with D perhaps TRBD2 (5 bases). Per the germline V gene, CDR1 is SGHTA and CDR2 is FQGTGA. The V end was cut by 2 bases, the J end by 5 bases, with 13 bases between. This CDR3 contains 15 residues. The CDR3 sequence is CASSLGIIGDNEQFF. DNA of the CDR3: TGTGCCAGCAGCTTAGGTATCATCGGGGACAATGAGCAGTTCTTC.

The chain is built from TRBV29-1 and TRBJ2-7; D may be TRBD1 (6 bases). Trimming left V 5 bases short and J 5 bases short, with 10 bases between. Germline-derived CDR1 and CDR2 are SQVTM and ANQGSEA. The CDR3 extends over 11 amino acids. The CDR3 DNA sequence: TGCAGCGTTACACAGGGTGACGAGCAGTACTTC. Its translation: CSVTQGDEQYF.

The CDR3, as DNA: TGTGCCAGTAGCCCCAGGGGAACTGGAAACACCATATATTTT. Translating it yields CASSPRGTGNTIYF. V and J are TRBV19 and TRBJ1-3; maybe TRBD1 (6 bases). The CDR3 sequence is 14 residues long. With 6 bases removed from V and 2 bases from J, the gap between germline ends came to 11 bases. CDR1 is LNHDA and CDR2 is SQIVND in the germline V gene (reference sequence).

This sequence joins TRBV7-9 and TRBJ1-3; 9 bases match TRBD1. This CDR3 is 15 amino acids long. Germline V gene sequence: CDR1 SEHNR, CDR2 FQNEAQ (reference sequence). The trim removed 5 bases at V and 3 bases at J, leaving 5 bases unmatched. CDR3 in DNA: TGTGCCAGCAGCCCTACAGGGGGCGGTGGAAACACCATATATTTT. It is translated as CASSPTGGGGNTIYF.

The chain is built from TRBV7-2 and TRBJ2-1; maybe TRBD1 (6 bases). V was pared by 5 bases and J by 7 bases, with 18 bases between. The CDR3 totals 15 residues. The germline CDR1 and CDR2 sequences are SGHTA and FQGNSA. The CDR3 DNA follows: TGTGCCAGCAGCCTAACGGGCACAGGGTCAAATGAGCAGTTCTTC. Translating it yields CASSLTGTGSNEQFF.

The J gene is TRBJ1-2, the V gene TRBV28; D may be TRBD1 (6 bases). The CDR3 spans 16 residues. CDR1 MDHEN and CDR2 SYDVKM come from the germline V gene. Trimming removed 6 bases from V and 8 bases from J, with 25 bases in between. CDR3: CASSPGGAGGDNGYTF. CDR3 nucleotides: TGTGCCAGCAGCCCGGGGGGGGCGGGGGGCGATAACGGCTACACCTTC.

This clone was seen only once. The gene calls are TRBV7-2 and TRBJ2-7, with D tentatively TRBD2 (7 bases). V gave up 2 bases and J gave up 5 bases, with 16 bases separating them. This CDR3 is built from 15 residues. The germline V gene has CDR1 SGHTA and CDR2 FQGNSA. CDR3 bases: TGTGCCAGCAGCTTAAGGAGGGGGGGCCCCGACGAGCAGTACTTC. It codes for CASSLRRGGPDEQYF. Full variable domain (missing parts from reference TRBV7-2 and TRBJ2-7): GAGVSQSPSNKVTEKGKDVELRCDPISGHTALYWYRQSLGQGLEFLIYFQGNSAPDKSGLPSDRFSAERTGGSVSTLTIQRTQQEDSAVYLCASSLRRGGPDEQYFGPGTRLTVT.